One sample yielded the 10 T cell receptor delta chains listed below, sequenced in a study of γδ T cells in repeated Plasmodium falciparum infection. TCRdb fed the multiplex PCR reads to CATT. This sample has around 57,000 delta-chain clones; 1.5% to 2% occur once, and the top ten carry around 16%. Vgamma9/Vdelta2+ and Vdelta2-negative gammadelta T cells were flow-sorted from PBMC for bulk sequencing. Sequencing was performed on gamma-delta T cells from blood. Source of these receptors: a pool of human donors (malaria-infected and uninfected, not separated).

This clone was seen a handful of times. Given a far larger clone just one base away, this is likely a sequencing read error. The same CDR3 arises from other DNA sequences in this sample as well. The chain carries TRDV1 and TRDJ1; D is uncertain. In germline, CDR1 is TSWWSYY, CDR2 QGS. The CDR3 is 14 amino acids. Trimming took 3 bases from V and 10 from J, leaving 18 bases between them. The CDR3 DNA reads TGTGCTCTTGGGGACCCTAGCGGCGGAATTAGACTCATCTTT. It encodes CALGDPSGGIRLIF.

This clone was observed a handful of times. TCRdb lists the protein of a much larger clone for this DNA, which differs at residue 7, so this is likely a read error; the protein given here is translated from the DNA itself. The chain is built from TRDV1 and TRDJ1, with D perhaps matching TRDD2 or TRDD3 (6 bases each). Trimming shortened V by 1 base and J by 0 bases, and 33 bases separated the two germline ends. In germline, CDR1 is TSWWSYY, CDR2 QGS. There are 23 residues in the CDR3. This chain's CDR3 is CALGEPSPTTGLWGWGHTDKLIF. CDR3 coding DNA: TGTGCTCTTGGGGAACCGTCTCCTACTACCGGCCTCTGGGGCTGGGGACACACCGATAAACTCATCTTT.

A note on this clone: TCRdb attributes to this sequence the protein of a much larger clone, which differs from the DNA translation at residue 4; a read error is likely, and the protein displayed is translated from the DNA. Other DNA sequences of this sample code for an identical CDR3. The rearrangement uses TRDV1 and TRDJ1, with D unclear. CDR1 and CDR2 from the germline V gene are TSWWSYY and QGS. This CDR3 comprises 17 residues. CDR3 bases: TGTGCTCTTTGGGAACTCGCCAGGGGCCCGGACACCGATAAACTCATCTTT. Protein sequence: CALWELARGPDTDKLIF.

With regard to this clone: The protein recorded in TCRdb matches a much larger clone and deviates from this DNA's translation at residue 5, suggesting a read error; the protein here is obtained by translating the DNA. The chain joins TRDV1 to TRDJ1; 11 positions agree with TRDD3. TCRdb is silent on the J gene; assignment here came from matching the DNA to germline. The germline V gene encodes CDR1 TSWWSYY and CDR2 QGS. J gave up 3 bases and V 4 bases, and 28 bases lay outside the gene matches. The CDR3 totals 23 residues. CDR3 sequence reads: CALGAIHFVPYWGIRGYADKLIF. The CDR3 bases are TGTGCTCTTGGGGCCATCCATTTTGTTCCTTACTGGGGGATAAGGGGGTACGCCGATAAACTCATCTTT.

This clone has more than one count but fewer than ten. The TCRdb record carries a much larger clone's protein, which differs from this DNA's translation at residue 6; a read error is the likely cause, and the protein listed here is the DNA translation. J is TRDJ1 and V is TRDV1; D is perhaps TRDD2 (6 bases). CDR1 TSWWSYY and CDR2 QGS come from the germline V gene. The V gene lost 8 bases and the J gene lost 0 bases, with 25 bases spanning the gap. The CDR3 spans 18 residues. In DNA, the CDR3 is TGTGCTCTTTCCCACCTCCTACAAAGACTCTATAACACCGATAAACTCATCTTT. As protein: CALSHLLQRLYNTDKLIF.

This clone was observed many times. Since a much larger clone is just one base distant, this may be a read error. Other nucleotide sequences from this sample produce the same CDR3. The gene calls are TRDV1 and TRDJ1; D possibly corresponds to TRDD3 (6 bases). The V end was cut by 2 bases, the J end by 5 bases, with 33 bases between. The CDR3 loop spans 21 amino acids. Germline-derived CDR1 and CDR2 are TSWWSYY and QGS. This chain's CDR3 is CALGEGSRFPYLLGAIDKLIF. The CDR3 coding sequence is TGTGCTCTTGGGGAAGGATCTAGATTTCCCTATTTATTGGGGGCCATTGATAAACTCATCTTT.

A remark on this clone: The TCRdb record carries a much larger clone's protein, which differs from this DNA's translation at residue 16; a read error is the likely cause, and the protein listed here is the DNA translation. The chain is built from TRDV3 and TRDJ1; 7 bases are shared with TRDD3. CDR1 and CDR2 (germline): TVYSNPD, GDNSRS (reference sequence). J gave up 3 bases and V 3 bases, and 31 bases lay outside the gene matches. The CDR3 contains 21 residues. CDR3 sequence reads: CAFESSLRRSWGPSRADKLIF. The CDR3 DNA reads TGTGCCTTCGAATCCAGCCTTCGTAGGTCCTGGGGGCCCTCCCGCGCCGATAAACTCATCTTT.

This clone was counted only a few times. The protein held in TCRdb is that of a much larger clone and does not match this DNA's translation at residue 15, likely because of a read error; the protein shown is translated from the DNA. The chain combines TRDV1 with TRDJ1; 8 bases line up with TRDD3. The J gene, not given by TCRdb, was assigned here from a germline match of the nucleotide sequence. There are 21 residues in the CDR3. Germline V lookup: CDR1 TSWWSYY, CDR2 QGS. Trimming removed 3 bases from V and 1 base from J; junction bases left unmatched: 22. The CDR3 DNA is TGTGCTCTTGGGGACCCCCTTCCAACATTACTGGGGGTTTTACCCACCGATAAACTCATCTTT. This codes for CALGDPLPTLLGVLPTDKLIF.

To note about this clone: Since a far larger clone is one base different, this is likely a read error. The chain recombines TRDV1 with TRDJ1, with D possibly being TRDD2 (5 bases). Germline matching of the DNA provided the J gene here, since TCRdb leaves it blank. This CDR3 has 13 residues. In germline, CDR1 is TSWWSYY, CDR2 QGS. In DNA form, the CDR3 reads TGTGCTCTATCCTATCGGGTCTCCGACAAACTCATCTTT. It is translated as CALSYRVSDKLIF.

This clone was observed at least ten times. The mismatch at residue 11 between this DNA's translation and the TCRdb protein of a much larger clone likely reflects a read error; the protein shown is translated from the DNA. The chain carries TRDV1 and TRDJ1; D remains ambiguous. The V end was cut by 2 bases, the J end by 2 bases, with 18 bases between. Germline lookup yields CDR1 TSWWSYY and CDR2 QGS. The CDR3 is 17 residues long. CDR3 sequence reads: CALGEAHPPLKTDKLIF. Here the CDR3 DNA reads TGTGCTCTTGGGGAAGCTCATCCCCCTCTTAAGACCGATAAACTCATCTTT.